The rows below give T cell receptor beta chains drawn from one sample of a study of patients and donors after allogeneic stem cell transplantation. TCRdb re-called the RT-PCR reads through MiXCR, storing one row per CDR3 protein. Among approximately 170,000 distinct CDR3 sequences listed, about a quarter were seen once. Sequenced material: blood, either unsorted or a sorted T cell fraction (not recorded which). The receptors were gathered from a human donor who was either an allogeneic HSCT recipient or a stem cell or donor lymphocyte infusion donor (not recorded which). It is not recorded whose cells these are; they may come from a transplant donor. The CDR3 runs from the conserved cysteine through the conserved F or W. A D gene is named only where the DNA matches it firmly. Not every row has a clone size; where given, it reads once, few, many or a size class.

size: .
J: TRBJ1-1
V: TRBV5-1
D: TRBD1
DNA: TGCGCCAGCAGCTCGCCGACAGGGGTCACTGAAGCTTTCTTT
CDR3: CASSSPTGVTEAFF

size: few
J: TRBJ2-5
V: TRBV12-3/TRBV12-4
D: .
DNA: TGTGCCAGCGGTGGCCCGGGACTCCAAGAGACCCAGTACTTC
CDR3: CASGGPGLQETQYF

size: few
J: TRBJ1-2
V: TRBV29-1
D: .
DNA: TGCAGCGTTGAAACTTGGGGGGGCTACACCTTC
CDR3: CSVETWGGYTF

size: few
J: TRBJ1-4
V: TRBV7-2
D: .
DNA: TGTGCCAGCAGCCCCGGGGGCAGGACTGAAAAACTGTTTTTT
CDR3: CASSPGGRTEKLFF

size: few
J: TRBJ1-2
V: TRBV11-2
D: .
DNA: TGTGCCAGCAGCTTAGTCCCCGGGGGAGGGGGCTACACCTTC
CDR3: CASSLVPGGGGYTF

size: few
J: TRBJ2-5
V: TRBV5-1
D: TRBD1
DNA: TGCGCCAGCAGCTTTGGGACAGGCGGAGAGACCCAGTACTTC
CDR3: CASSFGTGGETQYF

size: .
J: TRBJ2-1
V: TRBV18
D: .
DNA: TGTGCCAGCTCACCTACAGGGTCGGTTTACAATGAGCAGTTCTTC
CDR3: CASSPTGSVYNEQFF

size: .
J: TRBJ2-5
V: TRBV5-1
D: TRBD2
DNA: TGCGCCAGCAGCCCCCGGACTAGCGGGAGTGAGACCCAGTACTTC
CDR3: CASSPRTSGSETQYF

size: many
J: TRBJ1-5
V: TRBV6-1
D: .
DNA: TGTGCCAGCGGGGATAGCAATCAGCCCCAGCATTTT
CDR3: CASGDSNQPQHF

size: few
J: TRBJ1-3
V: TRBV20-1
D: .
DNA: TGTCCGGGGGACGATTCTGGAAACACCATATATTTT
CDR3: CPGDDSGNTIYF

size: .
J: TRBJ2-2
V: TRBV4-3
D: TRBD2
DNA: TGCGCCAGCAGCCATGCGAGGCCGGGACTAGCGGGAGTCACCGGGGAGCTGTTTTTT
CDR3: CASSHARPGLAGVTGELFF

size: few
J: TRBJ1-2
V: TRBV2
D: TRBD1
DNA: TGTGCCAGCAGCCCTGGGACAGCCTCCTATGGCTACACCTTC
CDR3: CASSPGTASYGYTF

size: .
J: TRBJ2-3
V: TRBV5-1
D: .
DNA: TGCGCCAGCCGGCGGAAGATTACAGATACGCAGTATTTT
CDR3: CASRRKITDTQYF

size: few
J: TRBJ2-5
V: TRBV29-1
D: .
DNA: TGCAGCGTAGATAGCCCGCCTAGGGAGACCCAGTACTTC
CDR3: CSVDSPPRETQYF

size: few
J: TRBJ1-5
V: TRBV20-1
D: .
DNA: TGCAGTGCAACCAGGGGCGCGGGTCAGCCCCAGCATTTT
CDR3: CSATRGAGQPQHF

size: .
J: TRBJ1-6
V: TRBV7-9
D: .
DNA: TGTGCCAGCAGCTTAGAAGGGTCGACAGCCTCACCCCTCCACTTT
CDR3: CASSLEGSTASPLHF

size: .
J: TRBJ2-5
V: TRBV12-3/TRBV12-4
D: .
DNA: TGTGCCAGCAGCCGAACTAGCCCCAAGTCTCAAGAGACCCAGTACTTC
CDR3: CASSRTSPKSQETQYF

size: .
J: TRBJ2-4
V: TRBV27
D: .
DNA: TGTGCCAGCAGCGTAACAGGGGCCAAAAACATTCAGTACTTC
CDR3: CASSVTGAKNIQYF

size: .
J: TRBJ1-5
V: TRBV29-1
D: .
DNA: TGCAGCGTTGGTGCAGGCCCAGGGGTTAGCAATCAGCCCCAGCATTTT
CDR3: CSVGAGPGVSNQPQHF

size: .
J: TRBJ2-1
V: TRBV18
D: .
DNA: TGTGCCAGCTCCCCACAACGCAATGAGCAGTTCTTC
CDR3: CASSPQRNEQFF

size: .
J: TRBJ2-1
V: TRBV20-1
D: TRBD2
DNA: TGCAGTGCTAGAAACTTTGGACTAGCGGGGGGAAGCTCCTACAATGAGCAGTTCTTC
CDR3: CSARNFGLAGGSSYNEQFF

size: .
J: TRBJ2-6
V: TRBV27
D: .
DNA: TGTGCCAGCAGCTCAGGGACCGTTGGGGCCAACGTCCTGACTTTC
CDR3: CASSSGTVGANVLTF

size: few
J: TRBJ1-1
V: TRBV12-3/TRBV12-4
D: .
DNA: TGTGCCAGCAGGGGCAACGCTGAAGCTTTCTTT
CDR3: CASRGNAEAFF

size: few
J: TRBJ1-1
V: TRBV12-3/TRBV12-4
D: .
DNA: TGTGCCAGCAGTTTAGAAGGCAGCCATCACACTGAAGCTTTCTTT
CDR3: CASSLEGSHHTEAFF

size: few
J: TRBJ2-1
V: TRBV5-1
D: TRBD2
DNA: TGCGCCAGCAGAGTTAGCGGGGGGAGCTACAATGAGCAGTTCTTC
CDR3: CASRVSGGSYNEQFF

size: .
J: TRBJ2-2
V: TRBV4-3
D: .
DNA: TGCGCCAGCAGCCAAGTTCGGATGAACACCGGGGAGCTGTTTTTT
CDR3: CASSQVRMNTGELFF

size: many
J: TRBJ1-1
V: TRBV5-5
D: .
DNA: TGTGCCAGCAGCCTGGTTGGGGTTAACACTGAAGCTTTCTTT
CDR3: CASSLVGVNTEAFF

size: .
J: TRBJ1-2
V: TRBV12-3/TRBV12-4
D: .
DNA: TGTGCCAGCAGTTGGGGGGGCATTGGAAGTGGCTACACCTTC
CDR3: CASSWGGIGSGYTF

size: few
J: TRBJ1-4
V: TRBV7-2
D: TRBD1
DNA: TGTGCCAGCAGCTTGGGTTTGACAGGGGCAGCAACTAATGAAAAACTGTTTTTT
CDR3: CASSLGLTGAATNEKLFF

size: .
J: TRBJ2-3
V: TRBV27
D: TRBD1
DNA: TGTGCCAGCAGTTTATCCGACAGGGGGATTCCAGTGGATACGCAGTATTTT
CDR3: CASSLSDRGIPVDTQYF

size: .
J: TRBJ2-2
V: TRBV12-3/TRBV12-4
D: .
DNA: TGTGCCAGCAGTTTCCAACTGGGGCCGGAGCTGTTTTTT
CDR3: CASSFQLGPELFF

size: few
J: TRBJ2-1
V: TRBV3-1
D: .
DNA: TGTGCCAGCAGCCAAGTATTGACCCCGCGTGAGCAGTTCTTC
CDR3: CASSQVLTPREQFF

size: .
J: TRBJ1-2
V: TRBV20-1
D: .
DNA: TGCAGTGCTAGCGACAGCCGCTTTAACTATGGCTACACCTTC
CDR3: CSASDSRFNYGYTF

size: many
J: TRBJ1-6
V: TRBV20-1
D: .
DNA: TGCAGTGCTAGAGATTCCTCACAGGGTTTATCTTCACCCCTCCACTTT
CDR3: CSARDSSQGLSSPLHF

size: once
J: TRBJ2-5
V: TRBV2
D: .
DNA: TGTGCCAGCAGCAAAGACATGAGGGAGACCCAGTACTTC
CDR3: CASSKDMRETQYF

size: .
J: TRBJ2-1
V: TRBV4-3
D: .
DNA: TGCGCCAGCAGCCAAGGACAGGAGGACAATGAGCAGTTCTTC
CDR3: CASSQGQEDNEQFF

size: .
J: TRBJ1-2
V: TRBV29-1
D: .
DNA: TGCAGCGCTGACGTCTATGGCTACACCTTC
CDR3: CSADVYGYTF

size: many
J: TRBJ1-5
V: TRBV12-3/TRBV12-4
D: .
DNA: TGTGCCAGCAGTCTTTCAGGGGATAATCAGCCCCAGCATTTT
CDR3: CASSLSGDNQPQHF

size: .
J: TRBJ2-2
V: TRBV20-1
D: TRBD2
DNA: TGCAGTGCTGGCGGGAGCAAGAACACCGGGGAGCTGTTTTTT
CDR3: CSAGGSKNTGELFF

size: few
J: TRBJ2-5
V: TRBV5-1
D: TRBD2
DNA: TGCGCCAGCAGCTTGGTTAAGGGACTAGTAGGGGAGACCCAGTACTTC
CDR3: CASSLVKGLVGETQYF

size: few
J: TRBJ2-1
V: TRBV2
D: .
DNA: TGTGCCAGCAGTGAAGTTGACTTCCCGATCTACAATGAGCAGTTCTTC
CDR3: CASSEVDFPIYNEQFF

size: .
J: TRBJ1-1
V: TRBV27
D: .
DNA: TGTGCCAGCAGTAAAACACGGGGGGAAGCTTTCTTT
CDR3: CASSKTRGEAFF

size: .
J: TRBJ1-4
V: TRBV20-1
D: .
DNA: TGCAGTGCTAGAGATCCCTCCGAGGGGATTAATGAAAAACTGTTTTTT
CDR3: CSARDPSEGINEKLFF

size: many
J: TRBJ1-5
V: TRBV4-1
D: .
DNA: TGCGCCAGCAGCCAACTCCCGCCGGAGGGCAATCAGCCCCAGCATTTT
CDR3: CASSQLPPEGNQPQHF

size: .
J: TRBJ2-2
V: TRBV11-1
D: TRBD2
DNA: TGTGCCAGCAGCTTAGAACTAGCGGTGAACACCGGGGAGCTGTTTTTT
CDR3: CASSLELAVNTGELFF

size: few
J: TRBJ2-7
V: TRBV29-1
D: TRBD1
DNA: TGCAGCGTTGAAGATATTGACAGGGGCTACGAGCAGTACTTC
CDR3: CSVEDIDRGYEQYF

size: many
J: TRBJ1-1
V: TRBV20-1
D: .
DNA: TGCAGTGCTAGCTCAGGGCTGTTTCTCGCTGAAGCTTTCTTT
CDR3: CSASSGLFLAEAFF

size: few
J: TRBJ2-5
V: TRBV25-1
D: TRBD2
DNA: TGTGCCACCCAGTTTGGCGGGGGGGAGACCCAGTACTTC
CDR3: CATQFGGGETQYF

size: .
J: TRBJ2-1
V: TRBV20-1
D: TRBD2
DNA: TGCAGTGCTCTAGAGGGGACTAGCGATGAGCAGTTCTTC
CDR3: CSALEGTSDEQFF

size: .
J: TRBJ1-2
V: TRBV20-1
D: .
DNA: TGCAGTGCTAGAGTCGACAGGCGGAATGGCTATGGCTACACCTTC
CDR3: CSARVDRRNGYGYTF

size: .
J: TRBJ1-5
V: TRBV20-1
D: .
DNA: TGCAGTGCCACCTCGTACAGCAGCAATCAGCCCCAGCATTTT
CDR3: CSATSYSSNQPQHF

size: .
J: TRBJ2-5
V: TRBV7-2
D: .
DNA: TGTGCCAGCAGCTTAACAGACGTATTGGGAGAGACCCAGTACTTC
CDR3: CASSLTDVLGETQYF

size: few
J: TRBJ1-5
V: TRBV12-3/TRBV12-4
D: .
DNA: TGTGCCAGCAGTTTATTGGAGATTCAGCCCCAGCATTTT
CDR3: CASSLLEIQPQHF

size: few
J: TRBJ2-5
V: TRBV4-2
D: TRBD2
DNA: TGTGCCAGCAGCCAAATAAGGGCGGGAGGGTTCCAAGAGACCCAGTACTTC
CDR3: CASSQIRAGGFQETQYF

size: .
J: TRBJ2-7
V: TRBV6-5
D: .
DNA: TGTGCCAGCAGTCTAGGGGGTACAGGGCCCTCCTACGAGCAGTACTTC
CDR3: CASSLGGTGPSYEQYF

size: .
J: TRBJ2-7
V: TRBV7-7
D: .
DNA: TGTGCCAGCAGCTCCGGGACCGCTGGGGAGCAGTACTTC
CDR3: CASSSGTAGEQYF

size: .
J: TRBJ2-1
V: TRBV29-1
D: .
DNA: TGCAGCGTTGCCCAGGGTCCCGATGAGCAGTTCTTC
CDR3: CSVAQGPDEQFF

size: .
J: TRBJ2-7
V: TRBV2
D: TRBD2
DNA: TGTGCCAGCAATCCGTGGCGGGGACTAGGAGAGCAGTACTTC
CDR3: CASNPWRGLGEQYF

size: few
J: TRBJ1-1
V: TRBV29-1
D: .
DNA: TGCAGCGTTGAACCTAATCGCGGCAGAAACAGAACTGAAGCTTTCTTT
CDR3: CSVEPNRGRNRTEAFF

size: many
J: TRBJ1-3
V: TRBV5-1
D: .
DNA: TGCGCCAGCAGCTGGACCCCAGGGAGCTCTGGAAACACCATATATTTT
CDR3: CASSWTPGSSGNTIYF